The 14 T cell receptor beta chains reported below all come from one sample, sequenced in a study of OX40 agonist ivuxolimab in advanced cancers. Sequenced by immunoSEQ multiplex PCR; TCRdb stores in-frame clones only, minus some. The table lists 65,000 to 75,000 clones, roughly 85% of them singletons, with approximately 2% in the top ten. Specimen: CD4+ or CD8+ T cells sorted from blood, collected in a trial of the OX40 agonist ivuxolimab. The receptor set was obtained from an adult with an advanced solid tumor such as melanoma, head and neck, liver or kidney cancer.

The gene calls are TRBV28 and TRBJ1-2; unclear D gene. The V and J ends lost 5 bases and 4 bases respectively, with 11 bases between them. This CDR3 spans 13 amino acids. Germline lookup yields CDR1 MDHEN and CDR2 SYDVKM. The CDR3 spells CASSPPAFYGYTF. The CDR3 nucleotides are TGTGCCAGCAGTCCTCCAGCTTTCTATGGCTACACCTTC.

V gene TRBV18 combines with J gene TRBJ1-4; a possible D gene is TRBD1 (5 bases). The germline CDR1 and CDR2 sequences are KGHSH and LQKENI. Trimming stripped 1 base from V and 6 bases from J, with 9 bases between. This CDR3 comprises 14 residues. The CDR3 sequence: CASSPQGLDEKLFF. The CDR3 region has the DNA TGTGCCAGCTCACCACAGGGGTTGGATGAAAAACTGTTTTTT.

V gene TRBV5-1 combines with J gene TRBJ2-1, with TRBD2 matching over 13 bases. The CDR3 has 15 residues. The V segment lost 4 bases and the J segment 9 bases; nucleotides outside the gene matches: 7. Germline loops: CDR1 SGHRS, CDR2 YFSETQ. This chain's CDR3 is CASSPGLAGVGEQFF. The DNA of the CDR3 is TGCGCCAGCAGCCCAGGACTAGCGGGAGTCGGTGAGCAGTTCTTC.

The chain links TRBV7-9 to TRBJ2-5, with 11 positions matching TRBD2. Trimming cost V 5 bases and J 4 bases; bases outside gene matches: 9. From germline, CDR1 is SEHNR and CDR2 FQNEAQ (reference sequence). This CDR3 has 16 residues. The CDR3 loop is CASSPGLAVRGETQYF. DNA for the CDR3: TGTGCCAGCAGCCCGGGACTAGCGGTGAGAGGAGAGACCCAGTACTTC.

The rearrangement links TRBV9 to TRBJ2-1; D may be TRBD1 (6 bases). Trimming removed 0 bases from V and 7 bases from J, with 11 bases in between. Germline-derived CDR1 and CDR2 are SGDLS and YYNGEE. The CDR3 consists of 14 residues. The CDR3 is CASSVGYRGNEQFF. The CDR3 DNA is TGTGCCAGCAGCGTAGGTTATAGGGGGAATGAGCAGTTCTTC.

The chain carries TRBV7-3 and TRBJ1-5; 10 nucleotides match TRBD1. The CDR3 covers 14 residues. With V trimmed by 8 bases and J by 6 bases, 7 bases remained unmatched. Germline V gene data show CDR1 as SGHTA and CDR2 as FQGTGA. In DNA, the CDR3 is TGTGCCAGCGCTTTAGGGACAGGGGTTCAGCCCCAGCATTTT. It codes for CASALGTGVQPQHF.

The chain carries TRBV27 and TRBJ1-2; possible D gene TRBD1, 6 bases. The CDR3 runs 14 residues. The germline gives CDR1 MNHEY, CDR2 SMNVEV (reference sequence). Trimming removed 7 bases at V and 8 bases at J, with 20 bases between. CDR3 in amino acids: CASTPRGTGLGYTF. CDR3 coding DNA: TGTGCCAGCACCCCGAGGGGCACAGGGCTCGGCTACACCTTC.

The CDR3 sequence: CASSLARDRGAEAFF. CDR3 sequence (DNA): TGTGCCAGCAGCTTAGCGCGGGACAGGGGGGCTGAAGCTTTCTTT. The V gene is TRBV7-8, the J gene TRBJ1-1; 11 bases are shared with TRBD1. V was pared by 0 bases and J by 6 bases, with 3 bases of the junction left unmatched. The CDR3 is made up of 15 amino acids. Germline CDR1 is SGHVS and CDR2 is FQNEAQ.

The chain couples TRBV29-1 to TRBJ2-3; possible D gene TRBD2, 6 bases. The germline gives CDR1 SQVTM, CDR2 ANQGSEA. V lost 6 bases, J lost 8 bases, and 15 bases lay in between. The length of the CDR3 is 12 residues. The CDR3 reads CSVSGLQSTQYF. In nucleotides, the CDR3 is TGCAGCGTCTCGGGACTCCAGTCTACGCAGTATTTT.

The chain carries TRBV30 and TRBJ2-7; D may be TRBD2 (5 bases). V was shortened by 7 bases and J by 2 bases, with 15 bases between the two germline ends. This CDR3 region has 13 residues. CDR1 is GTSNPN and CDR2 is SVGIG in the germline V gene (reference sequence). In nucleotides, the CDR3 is TGTGCCTCTCGTGCGGGTAAGGCCTACGAGCAGTACTTC. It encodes CASRAGKAYEQYF.

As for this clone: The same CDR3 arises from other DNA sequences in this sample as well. CDR3 sequence reads: CASSLRGDNEQFF. In DNA, the CDR3 is TGTGCCAGCAGCTTAAGAGGGGATAATGAGCAGTTCTTC. The chain links TRBV7-2 to TRBJ2-1; possibly TRBD1 or TRBD2 for D (5 bases each). CDR3 length: 13 residues. Trimming removed 2 bases at V and 7 bases at J, with 9 bases between. Per germline, CDR1 SGHTA and CDR2 FQGNSA.

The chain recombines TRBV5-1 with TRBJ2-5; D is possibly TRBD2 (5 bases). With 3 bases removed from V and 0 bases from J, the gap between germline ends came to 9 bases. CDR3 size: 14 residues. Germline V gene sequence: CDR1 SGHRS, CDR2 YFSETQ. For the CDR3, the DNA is TGCGCCAGCAGCTCGGGAATCTACCAAGAGACCCAGTACTTC. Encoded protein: CASSSGIYQETQYF.

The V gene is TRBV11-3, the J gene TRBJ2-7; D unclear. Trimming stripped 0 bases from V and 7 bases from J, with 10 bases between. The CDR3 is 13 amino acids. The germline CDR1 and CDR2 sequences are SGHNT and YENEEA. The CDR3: CASSLDPVGEQYF. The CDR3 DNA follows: TGTGCCAGCAGCTTAGATCCAGTGGGAGAGCAGTACTTC. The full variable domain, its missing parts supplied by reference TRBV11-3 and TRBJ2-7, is EAGVVQSPRYKIIEKKQPVAFWCNPISGHNTLYWYLQNLGQGPELLIRYENEEAVDDSQLPKDRFSAERLKGVDSTLKIQPAELGDSAVYLCASSLDPVGEQYFGPGTRLTVT.

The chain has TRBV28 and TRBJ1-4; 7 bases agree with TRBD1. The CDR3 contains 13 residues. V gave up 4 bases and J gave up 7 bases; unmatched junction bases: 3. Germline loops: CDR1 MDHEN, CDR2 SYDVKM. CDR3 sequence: CASSSTGAEKLFF. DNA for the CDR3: TGTGCCAGCAGTTCCACAGGGGCTGAAAAACTGTTTTTT.